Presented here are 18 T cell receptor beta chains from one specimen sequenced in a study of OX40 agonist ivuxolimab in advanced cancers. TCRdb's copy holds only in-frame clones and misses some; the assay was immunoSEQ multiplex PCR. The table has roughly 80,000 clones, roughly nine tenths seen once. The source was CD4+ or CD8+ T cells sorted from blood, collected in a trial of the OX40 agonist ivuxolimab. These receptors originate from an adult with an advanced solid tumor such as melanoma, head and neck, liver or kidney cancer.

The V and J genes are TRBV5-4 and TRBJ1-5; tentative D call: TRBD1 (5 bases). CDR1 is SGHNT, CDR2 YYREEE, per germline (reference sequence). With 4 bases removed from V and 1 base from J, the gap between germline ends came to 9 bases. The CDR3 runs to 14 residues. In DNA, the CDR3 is TGTGCCAGCAGCCTGGGGGGGAGCAATCAGCCCCAGCATTTT. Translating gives CASSLGGSNQPQHF. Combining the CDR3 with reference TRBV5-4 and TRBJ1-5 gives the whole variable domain ETGVTQSPTHLIKTRGQQVTLRCSSQSGHNTVSWYQQALGQGPQFIFQYYREEENGRGNFPPRFSGLQFPNYSSELNVNALELDDSALYLCASSLGGSNQPQHFGDGTRLSIL.

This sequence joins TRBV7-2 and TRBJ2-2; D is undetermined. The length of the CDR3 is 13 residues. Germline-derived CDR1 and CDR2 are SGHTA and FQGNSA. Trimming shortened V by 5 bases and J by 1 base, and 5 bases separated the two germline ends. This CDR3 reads CASSQRNTGELFF. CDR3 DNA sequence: TGTGCCAGCAGCCAACGGAACACCGGGGAGCTGTTTTTT.

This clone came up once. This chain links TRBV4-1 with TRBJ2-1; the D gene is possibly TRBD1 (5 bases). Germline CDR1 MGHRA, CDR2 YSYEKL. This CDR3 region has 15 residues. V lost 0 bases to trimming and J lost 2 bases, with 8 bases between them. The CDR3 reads CASSQDEQAYNEQFF. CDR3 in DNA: TGCGCCAGCAGCCAAGATGAACAGGCCTACAATGAGCAGTTCTTC.

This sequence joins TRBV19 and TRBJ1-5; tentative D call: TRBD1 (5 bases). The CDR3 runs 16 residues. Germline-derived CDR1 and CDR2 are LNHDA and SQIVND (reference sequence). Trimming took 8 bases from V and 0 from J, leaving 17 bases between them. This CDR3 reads CASGRTPSSSNQPQHF. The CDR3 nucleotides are TGTGCCAGTGGGAGGACACCAAGCTCTAGCAATCAGCCCCAGCATTTT.

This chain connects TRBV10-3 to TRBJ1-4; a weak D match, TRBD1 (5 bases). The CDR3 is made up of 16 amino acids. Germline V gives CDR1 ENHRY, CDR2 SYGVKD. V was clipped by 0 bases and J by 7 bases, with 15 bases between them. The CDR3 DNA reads TGTGCCATCAGTGAGTCGTTAGGGGCATTTGGTGAAAAACTGTTTTTT. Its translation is CAISESLGAFGEKLFF.

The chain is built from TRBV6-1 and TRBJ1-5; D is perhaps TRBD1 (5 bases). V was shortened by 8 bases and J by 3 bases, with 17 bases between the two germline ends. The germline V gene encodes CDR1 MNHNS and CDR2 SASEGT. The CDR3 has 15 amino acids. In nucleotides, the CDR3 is TGTGCCAGCGAGCCGGGACGTCGAGACAATCAGCCCCAGCATTTT. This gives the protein CASEPGRRDNQPQHF.

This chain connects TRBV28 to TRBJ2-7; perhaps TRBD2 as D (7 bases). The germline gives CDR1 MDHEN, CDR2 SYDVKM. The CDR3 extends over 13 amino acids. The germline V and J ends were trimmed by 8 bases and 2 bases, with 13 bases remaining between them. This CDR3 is CASRGGGAYEQYF. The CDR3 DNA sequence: TGTGCCAGCCGAGGGGGAGGGGCCTACGAGCAGTACTTC.

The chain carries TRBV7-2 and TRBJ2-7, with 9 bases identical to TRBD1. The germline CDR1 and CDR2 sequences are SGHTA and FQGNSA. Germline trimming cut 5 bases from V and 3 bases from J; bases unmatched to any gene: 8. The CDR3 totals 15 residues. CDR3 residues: CASSLLQGAHYEQYF. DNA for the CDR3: TGTGCCAGCAGCCTACTACAGGGGGCCCACTACGAGCAGTACTTC.

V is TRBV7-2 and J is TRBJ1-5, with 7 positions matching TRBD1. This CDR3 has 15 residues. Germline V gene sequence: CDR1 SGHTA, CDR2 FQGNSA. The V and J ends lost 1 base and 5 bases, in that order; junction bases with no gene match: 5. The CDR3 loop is CASSLEQGWDQPQHF. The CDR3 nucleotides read TGTGCCAGCAGCTTAGAACAGGGGTGGGATCAGCCCCAGCATTTT.

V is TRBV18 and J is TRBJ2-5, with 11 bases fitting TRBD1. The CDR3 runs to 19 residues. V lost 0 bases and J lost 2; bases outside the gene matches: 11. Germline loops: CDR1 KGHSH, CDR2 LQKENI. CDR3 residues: CASSPPSKLRDRGQETQYF. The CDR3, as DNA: TGTGCCAGCTCACCACCCTCGAAGTTGCGGGACAGGGGGCAAGAGACCCAGTACTTC.

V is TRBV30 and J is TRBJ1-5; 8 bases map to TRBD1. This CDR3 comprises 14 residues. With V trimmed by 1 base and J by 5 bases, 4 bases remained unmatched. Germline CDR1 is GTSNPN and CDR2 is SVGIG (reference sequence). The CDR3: CAWSGTGIHQPQHF. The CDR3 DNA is TGTGCCTGGAGTGGGACAGGGATCCATCAGCCCCAGCATTTT.

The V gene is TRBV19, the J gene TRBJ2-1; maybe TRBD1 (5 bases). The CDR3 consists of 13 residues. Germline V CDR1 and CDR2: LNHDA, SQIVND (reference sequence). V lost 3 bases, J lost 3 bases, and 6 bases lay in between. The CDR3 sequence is CASSIRGYNEQFF. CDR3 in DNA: TGTGCCAGTAGTATTAGGGGCTACAATGAGCAGTTCTTC.

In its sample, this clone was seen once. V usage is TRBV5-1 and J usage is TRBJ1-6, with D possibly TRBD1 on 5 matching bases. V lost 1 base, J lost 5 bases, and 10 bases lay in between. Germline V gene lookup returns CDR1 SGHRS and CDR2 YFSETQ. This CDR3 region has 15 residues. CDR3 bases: TGCGCCAGCAGCTTGTACTGGGGGGATAATTCACCCCTCCACTTT. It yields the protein CASSLYWGDNSPLHF. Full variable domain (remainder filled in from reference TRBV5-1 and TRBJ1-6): KAGVTQTPRYLIKTRGQQVTLSCSPISGHRSVSWYQQTPGQGLQFLFEYFSETQRNKGNFPGRFSGRQFSNSRSEMNVSTLELGDSALYLCASSLYWGDNSPLHFGNGTRLTVT.

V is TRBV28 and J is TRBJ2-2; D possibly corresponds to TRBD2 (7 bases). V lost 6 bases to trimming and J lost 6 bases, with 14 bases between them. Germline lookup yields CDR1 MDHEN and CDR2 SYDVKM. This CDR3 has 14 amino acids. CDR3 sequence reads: CASSTTGRAGELFF. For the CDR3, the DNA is TGTGCCAGCAGCACCACAGGGAGGGCCGGGGAGCTGTTTTTT. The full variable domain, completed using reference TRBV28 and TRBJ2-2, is DVKVTQSSRYLVKRTGEKVFLECVQDMDHENMFWYRQDPGLGLRLIYFSYDVKMKEKGDIPEGYSVSREKKERFSLILESASTNQTSMYLCASSTTGRAGELFFGEGSRLTVL.

For the CDR3, the DNA is TGCGCCAGCAGCGCCGCGGTCACCGGGGAGCTGTTTTTT. Amino acids: CASSAAVTGELFF. The gene calls are TRBV10-1 and TRBJ2-2; no clear D. V lost 6 bases, J lost 4 bases, and 9 bases lay in between. The CDR3 spans 13 residues. Germline V gene data show CDR1 as WNHNN and CDR2 as SYGVQD (reference sequence).

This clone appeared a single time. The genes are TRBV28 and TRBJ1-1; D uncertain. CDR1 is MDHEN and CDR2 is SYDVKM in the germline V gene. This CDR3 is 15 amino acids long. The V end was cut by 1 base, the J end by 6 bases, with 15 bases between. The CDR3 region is CASSLSSGVRSEAFF. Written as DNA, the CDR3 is TGTGCCAGCAGTTTATCGTCCGGGGTTCGTTCTGAAGCTTTCTTT.

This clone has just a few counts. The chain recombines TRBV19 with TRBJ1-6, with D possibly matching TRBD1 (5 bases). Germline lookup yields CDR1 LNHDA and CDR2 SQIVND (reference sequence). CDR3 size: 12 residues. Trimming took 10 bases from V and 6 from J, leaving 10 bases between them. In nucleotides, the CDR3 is TGTGCCACCTCAGGGCTTAATTCACCCCTCCACTTT. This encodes CATSGLNSPLHF.

This CDR3 reads CASSPGTSGIRTGELFF. The CDR3 DNA reads TGTGCCAGCAGCCCCGGGACTAGCGGGATTAGAACCGGGGAGCTGTTTTTT. V usage is TRBV7-6 and J usage is TRBJ2-2, with 13 bases aligning to TRBD2. Losses at the gene ends were 5 bases for V and 5 bases for J; bases not matched to a gene: 8. Germline V gene data show CDR1 as SGHVS and CDR2 as FNYEAQ. This CDR3 has 17 residues.